This T cell receptor beta chain was sequenced during a study of identical twins (dated by TCRdb to between 2015 and 2016). Notes on the research overall: To test whether fetal clonotypes persist, the study used deep sequencing on TCR alpha and beta repertoires from monozygotic twins, unrelated adults of various ages, and cord blood. To rule out contamination, the twin experiments were replicated at different times with different library preparation protocols. The research as a whole found: Because the same donors could not be followed over many years, the conclusions relied on cross-sectional statistical analysis. Recombination models systematically underestimated out-of-frame TCR alpha sharing in monozygotic twins but agreed with sharing between unrelated individuals. Invariant T cells such as MAIT and iNKT could partly confound zero-insertion analyses, although diverse VJ usage argued against such confounding for most clonotypes. Fewer insertions were carried by abundant cord blood beta clonotypes; a weaker similar trend was observed in young adult naive repertoires, while no such trend was observed in memory repertoires. Compared with coincidental sharing between unrelated individuals, an excess of low generation-probability sequences was observed among out-of-frame TCR alpha sequences shared between twins. In beta out-of-frame sequences, excess twin sharing was weaker, because having fewer shared sequences lowered the signal-to-noise ratio.

Only healthy Caucasian donors were included. The twin cohort comprised three pairs of female monozygotic twins, all aged about 18 to 30 years. CD4+ and CD8+ T cell populations were isolated with positive isolation kits from Invitrogen. On this clonotype itself: This receptor's antigen is unknown. No base qualities exist here, and no much larger clone lies one base off it.

The library was generated by 5' RACE. Sequencing took place on an Illumina HiSeq 2000. A universal primer binding site was added through template switching, and the final cDNA carried a unique molecular identifier so that TCR cDNA molecules could be counted accurately. First-strand cDNA for TCR alpha and beta chains was synthesized from specific primers in the conserved constant-segment region. To control for contamination, every cDNA library carried two barcodes: a SMART-Mk sample barcode plus Illumina barcodes. TruSeq adapter sequences, together with Illumina sample barcodes, were added in two successive PCR steps. TCR alpha and beta cDNA libraries were sequenced on the Illumina HiSeq platform with custom primers. The paper's processing steps were these. MiGEC was used to process raw reads and extract unique molecular identifiers, and MiXCR was used to find CDR3 positions. Recombination models were inferred per individual with the repgenHMM and IGoR tools using an EM algorithm. Shared clonotype analysis was performed with the tcR package in R, normalizing sharing by the product of cloneset sizes. To study raw recombination without the effects of thymic and clonal selection, out-of-frame nonproductive sequences were analyzed. TCRdb trimmed the raw reads at Q25, called clones with MiXCR and kept productive beta chains. Entries are consolidated by CDR3 protein sequence, retaining the most common genes and DNA. None of the V and J calls come from the authors' own analysis; TCRdb made them. In this sample the table shows roughly 540,000 distinct CDR3 sequences, under 25% of which occur a single time. In total, the top ten clones hold around 0.9% of the sample.

These data also featured in a second study, about T cells expressing NK-cell markers. Looking at the second paper: In sorted CD3+CD56+NKG2C+, CD3+CD56+NKG2C- and CD3+CD56-NKG2C+ T-cell subsets from several donors, TCR beta-chain repertoires were profiled. Seven of the eight sequenced donors were HCMV-seropositive and one was HCMV-seronegative. In several experiments an anti-gammadeltaTCR antibody was added to restrict sorting to alphabetaTCR-expressing T cells. In roughly 6 donors, the dominant CD3+CD56+NKG2C+ clonotypes ranked among the top 10 CD8+ clonotypes, making up 1.0-7.0% of CD8+ T cells. Those dominant clonotypes were again the most abundant among CD3+CD56-NKG2C+ cells in four donors, at roughly 28.3-60.1%. Whether the expanded NKG2C-expressing T cell clones were specific for HCMV antigens was left unclear. The study sequenced eight donors, all healthy volunteers chosen at random: three men and five women. A commercial ELISA kit detecting HCMV-specific IgG in serum was used to determine HCMV serostatus. MIGEC was used to demultiplex reads and group reads by UMI, and MiTCR was used to assemble and quantify clonotypes. Only TCR cDNA sequences supported by at least two reads were kept to exclude erroneous sequences. Downstream repertoire analysis used the tcR package, and clonotypes were matched across fractions by CDR3 nucleotide sequence plus V segment. VDJmatch was used to annotate antigen specificity against VDJdb, with one amino acid substitution allowed in CDR3.

The receptor comes from a young woman in good health. The sample taken for sequencing was CD4+ T cells sorted from blood.

This receptor carries the CDR3 CAWSVAGPTEAFF. The DNA sequence is TGTGCCTGGAGTGTAGCAGGGCCCACTGAAGCTTTCTTT. The rearrangement joined TRBV30 to TRBJ1-1, with a weak D call of TRBD1 (5 bases match). The CDR3 spans 13 residues, from the cysteine through the phenylalanine. The entry retains the CDR3 DNA only, 39 bases that are in frame from base 1. V is pared back by 0 bases and J by 4 bases, with 9 bases lying between the germline termini. The germline V gene encodes CDR1 GTSNPN and CDR2 SVGIG (reference sequence).